This T cell receptor beta chain originates from a study of T cell responses to AZD1222 COVID-19 vaccine. TCRdb's table, derived via immunoSEQ multiplex PCR, lists solely in-frame clones and lacks some. The sample includes about 170,000 clones, over 75% of them seen just once. V lost 3 bases and J lost 3, with 4 bases in between. The CDR3 has 12 amino acids. This clone appeared a few times. This same CDR3 is encoded by further DNA sequences in the sample. V is TRBV12-3 or TRBV12-4 and J is TRBJ2-3, with D hard to call. The source was peripheral blood, collected on day 0 of AZD1222 vaccination. This TCR derives from an adult in good health. CDR3: CASSLGTDTQYF. For the CDR3, the DNA is TGTGCCAGCAGTTTGGGTACAGATACGCAGTATTTT.